Listed here are 5 T cell receptor beta chains from one sample, sequenced in a study of shared clonotypes between healthy human individuals. Some clones are missing from TCRdb's copy, which holds only in-frame ones; the method was immunoSEQ multiplex PCR. The sample lists over 1.5 million clones; 95% to 99% were seen once. The sample was naive CD4+ T cells sorted from blood. Subset given: CD45RA+ positively selected. Receptors were obtained from a young man in good health.

The chain combines TRBV6-5 with TRBJ2-7; the D is unclear. In germline, CDR1 is MNHEY, CDR2 SVGAGI. V lost 6 bases and J 5 bases, leaving 14 bases between the germline ends. The CDR3 extends over 13 amino acids. The CDR3 loop reads CASRFAVFHEQYF. CDR3 in DNA: TGTGCCAGCAGGTTCGCCGTTTTCCACGAGCAGTACTTC.

This chain joins TRBV29-1 and TRBJ2-7; maybe TRBD1 (5 bases). The germline V gene encodes CDR1 SQVTM and CDR2 ANQGSEA. V shed 4 bases and J shed 1 base, with 14 bases lying between them. The CDR3 covers 14 residues. As DNA, the CDR3 is TGCAGCGTTGGGTCCGGGCAGGGTTCCTACGAGCAGTACTTC. It encodes CSVGSGQGSYEQYF.

The chain couples TRBV2 to TRBJ1-2, with a tentative D call TRBD1 (5 bases). V shed 3 bases and J shed 1 base, with 9 bases lying between them. There are 14 residues in the CDR3. Germline CDR1 reads SNHLY; CDR2 reads FYNNEI. CDR3 sequence: CASSETTVNYGYTF. Written as DNA, the CDR3 is TGTGCCAGCAGTGAGACGACAGTTAACTATGGCTACACCTTC.

This chain's CDR3 is CARYRAYTEAFF. The DNA for the CDR3 is TGTGCCAGATACAGGGCGTACACTGAAGCTTTCTTT. This rearrangement joins TRBV21-1 to TRBJ1-1; the DNA was not used to check the table's D call, TRBD1. TRBV21-1 is a recognized pseudogene. This CDR3 is 12 amino acids long.

The genes are TRBV5-1 and TRBJ2-7; D remains ambiguous. The CDR3 loop spans 14 amino acids. Per germline, CDR1 SGHRS and CDR2 YFSETQ. The V and J ends lost 0 bases and 3 bases respectively, with 10 bases between them. CDR3 in amino acids: CASSLEGRNYEQYF. For the CDR3, the DNA is TGCGCCAGCAGCTTGGAGGGTAGAAACTACGAGCAGTACTTC.